Following are 6 T cell receptor beta chains from one sample sequenced in a study of radiation and T cells in renal cell carcinoma. Described time point: blood 4 weeks post-SBRT, at nephrectomy. As for treatment: 15 Gy SBRT to primary tumor, nephrectomy 4 weeks later. Profiled with immunoSEQ multiplex PCR; TCRdb holds only in-frame clones, not every one. This sample carries approximately 80,000 clones, roughly 87% of them seen once, and the ten largest clones take 5.5% to 7%. This material consisted of blood, taken from a patient whose treatment included radiotherapy and nephrectomy. The receptors come from a woman in her 70s with renal cell carcinoma.

The J gene is TRBJ1-4, the V gene TRBV9, with TRBD1 identical over 8 bases. The V gene's germline CDR1 is SGDLS and CDR2 YYNGEE. After removal of 5 bases from V and 7 bases from J, the junction contained 10 bases not matched to a gene. The CDR3 is made up of 15 amino acids. This CDR3 is CASSKGQGRSEKLFF. CDR3 sequence (DNA): TGTGCCAGCAGTAAAGGACAGGGTAGAAGTGAAAAACTGTTTTTT.

A single count supports this clone. CDR3 coding DNA: TGCGCCAGCAGTAACAGGGGGCTCTACAATGAGCAGTTCTTC. Amino acids: CASSNRGLYNEQFF. The chain joins TRBV5-1 to TRBJ2-1; 9 bases are a match to TRBD1. The J segment lost 3 bases and the V segment lost 5 bases, leaving 3 bases of the junction unmatched. This CDR3 is built from 14 residues. Germline-derived CDR1 and CDR2 are SGHRS and YFSETQ.

This rearrangement joins TRBV7-9 to TRBJ1-5; D remains ambiguous. This CDR3 spans 13 amino acids. The germline CDR1 and CDR2 sequences are SEHNR and FQNEAQ (reference sequence). V was clipped by 1 base and J by 4 bases, with 5 bases between them. CDR3 coding DNA: TGTGCCAGCAGCTTAGGTGAGAATCAGCCCCAGCATTTT. It translates to CASSLGENQPQHF.

The sample holds one count of this clone. This CDR3 reads CASSLAGVPPTEAFF. CDR3 nucleotide sequence: TGCGCCAGCAGCTTGGCGGGGGTACCACCTACTGAAGCTTTCTTT. V usage is TRBV5-1 and J usage is TRBJ1-1; D perhaps matches TRBD1 (5 bases). CDR3 length equals 15 residues. The V end was cut by 0 bases, the J end by 5 bases, with 14 bases between. Per the germline V gene, CDR1 is SGHRS and CDR2 is YFSETQ.

This chain joins TRBV5-1 and TRBJ2-7; D ambiguous. V was trimmed by 2 bases and J by 0 bases, leaving 9 bases between them. The CDR3 totals 14 residues. Germline CDR1 reads SGHRS; CDR2 reads YFSETQ. CDR3 in amino acids: CASSLDGGSYEQYF. The CDR3 coding sequence is TGCGCCAGCAGCTTAGACGGTGGCTCCTACGAGCAGTACTTC.

The V call is TRBV7-2, the J call TRBJ2-1; D could derive from TRBD1 or TRBD2 (5 bases each). The CDR3 is 15 amino acids. Per the germline V gene, CDR1 is SGHTA and CDR2 is FQGNSA. With 0 bases removed from V and 5 bases from J, the gap between germline ends came to 11 bases. The CDR3 nucleotides are TGTGCCAGCAGCTTAGCTCCGGGACGTCACAATGAGCAGTTCTTC. Its protein is CASSLAPGRHNEQFF.